The 18 T cell receptor beta chains presented below share a single source sample, sequenced in a study of cytomegalovirus exposure and HLA in healthy donors. PCR primers comprised 60 Vbeta and 13 Jbeta primers. Measured with immunoSEQ multiplex PCR; TCRdb has only the in-frame clones, and not every one. This sample's table has 100,000 to 150,000 clones. Sequencing was performed on PBMCs. These receptors were taken from a man in his forties or fifties in good health and CMV-seronegative.

The rearrangement uses TRBV5-4 and TRBJ2-1, with D unresolved. Germline values: CDR1 SGHNT, CDR2 YYREEE (reference sequence). V dropped 4 bases and J dropped 0 bases, with 11 bases sitting between them. The CDR3 is 15 amino acids. The CDR3 region is CASSLAGRSYNEQFF. The CDR3 DNA follows: TGTGCCAGCAGCCTGGCAGGTCGCTCCTACAATGAGCAGTTCTTC.

The chain carries TRBV5-1 and TRBJ2-3; 9 nucleotides align to TRBD2. Germline CDR1 is SGHRS and CDR2 is YFSETQ. The CDR3 length is 15 residues. V shed 3 bases and J 7 bases; nucleotides not matched to a gene: 9. The CDR3 sequence: CASSSGGGDGNTQYF. The DNA of the CDR3 is TGCGCCAGCAGCTCCGGCGGGGGGGATGGAAATACGCAGTATTTT.

The V and J genes are TRBV4-2 and TRBJ2-7; 8 positions agree with TRBD2. Unmatched junction bases numbered 3, after V lost 1 base and J lost 1 base. From germline, CDR1 is LGHNA and CDR2 YNFKEQ. This CDR3 contains 15 residues. This CDR3 reads CASSQGKRGSYEQYF. The CDR3 DNA sequence: TGTGCCAGCAGCCAAGGGAAGCGGGGGTCCTACGAGCAGTACTTC.

The V and J genes are TRBV14 and TRBJ2-1, with 7 bases matching TRBD2. V gave up 2 bases and J gave up 2 bases; unmatched junction bases: 6. The germline gives CDR1 SGHDN, CDR2 FVKESK. This CDR3 region has 16 residues. The CDR3 DNA follows: TGTGCCAGCAGCCAACTCCGCGGGAGCGCCTACAATGAGCAGTTCTTC. It translates to CASSQLRGSAYNEQFF. The full variable domain, completed using reference TRBV14 and TRBJ2-1, is EAGVTQFPSHSVIEKGQTVTLRCDPISGHDNLYWYRRVMGKEIKFLLHFVKESKQDESGMPNNRFLAERTGGTYSTLKVQPAELEDSGVYFCASSQLRGSAYNEQFFGPGTRLTVL.

As concerns this clone: At one end, the junction sequence differs from germline, possibly due to a read error. This chain connects TRBV7-7 to TRBJ2-7, with D perhaps TRBD1 (5 bases). Germline V gene sequence: CDR1 SSHAT, CDR2 FNYEAQ (reference sequence). The CDR3 contains 15 residues. The CDR3 sequence: CASSLALGVSYEQYF. In nucleotides, the CDR3 is TGTGCTAGCAGCTTAGCCCTAGGGGTCTCGTACGAGCAGTACTTC.

This sequence joins TRBV5-8 and TRBJ2-1, with TRBD2 identical over 11 bases. Germline CDR1 SGHTS, CDR2 YDEGEE. J gave up 3 bases and V 5 bases, and 7 bases lay outside the gene matches. This CDR3 is 16 amino acids long. CDR3 loop: CASRMMTSGIYNEQFF. CDR3 bases: TGTGCCAGCAGGATGATGACTAGCGGGATCTACAATGAGCAGTTCTTC. The full variable domain, its missing parts supplied by reference TRBV5-8 and TRBJ2-1, is EAGVTQSPTHLIKTRGQQATLRCSPISGHTSVYWYQQALGLGLQFLLWYDEGEERNRGNFPPRFSGRQFPNYSSELNVNALELEDSALYLCASRMMTSGIYNEQFFGPGTRLTVL.

The chain has TRBV5-4 and TRBJ2-5; TRBD1 agrees at 7 bases. The CDR3 runs 15 residues. The trim removed 2 bases at V and 5 bases at J, leaving 9 bases unmatched. Germline V gene lookup returns CDR1 SGHNT and CDR2 YYREEE (reference sequence). This chain's CDR3 is CASSFVTGIKETQYF. The CDR3 bases are TGTGCCAGCAGCTTCGTGACAGGGATCAAGGAGACCCAGTACTTC.

The genes are TRBV6-4 and TRBJ2-3, with a weak D call TRBD2 (6 bases). V shed 5 bases and J shed 0 bases, with 9 bases lying between them. From germline, CDR1 is MRHNA and CDR2 SNTAGT. There are 14 residues in the CDR3. The CDR3 DNA is TGTGCCAGCAGTTCCGGGACTAGCACAGATACGCAGTATTTT. It encodes CASSSGTSTDTQYF.

The chain joins TRBV5-1 to TRBJ2-1; 8 bases are shared with TRBD1. There are 17 residues in the CDR3. Trimming at V came to 0 bases and at J to 5 bases, leaving 10 bases not matched to a gene. Germline loops: CDR1 SGHRS, CDR2 YFSETQ. CDR3 sequence reads: CASSLGLQGALDNEQFF. CDR3 bases: TGCGCCAGCAGCTTGGGACTCCAGGGGGCCCTTGACAATGAGCAGTTCTTC.

This sequence joins TRBV18 and TRBJ2-2; TRBD1 matches 7 bases. Germline V gene lookup returns CDR1 KGHSH and CDR2 LQKENI. The V gene end was trimmed by 3 bases and the J gene end by 0 bases; junction bases not matched to a gene: 1. The CDR3 sequence is 15 residues long. The CDR3 protein is CASSPDRTNTGELFF. CDR3 nucleotides: TGTGCCAGCTCACCGGACAGGACGAACACCGGGGAGCTGTTTTTT.

V gene TRBV7-3 combines with J gene TRBJ1-1; TRBD1 aligns across 7 bases. With 5 bases clipped from V and 0 bases from J, the junction kept 3 bases outside the gene matches. Germline CDR1 SGHTA, CDR2 FQGTGA. This CDR3 comprises 14 residues. CDR3 bases: TGTGCCAGCAGCCCGGGACAGTTGAACACTGAAGCTTTCTTT. Protein: CASSPGQLNTEAFF.

V usage is TRBV9 and J usage is TRBJ2-1, with 12 bases identical to TRBD2. From germline, CDR1 is SGDLS and CDR2 YYNGEE. CDR3 length: 18 residues. Germline trimming cut 3 bases from V and 7 bases from J; bases unmatched to any gene: 14. The CDR3: CASSADPSTSGRRNEQFF. The CDR3, as DNA: TGTGCCAGCAGCGCGGACCCCTCGACTAGCGGGAGAAGGAATGAGCAGTTCTTC.

This chain links TRBV6-5 with TRBJ1-2, with TRBD1 matching over 10 bases. Germline-derived CDR1 and CDR2 are MNHEY and SVGAGI. The CDR3 totals 14 residues. V shed 5 bases, J shed 8 bases, and the junction held 8 bases outside the gene matches. This chain's CDR3 is CASSGTGDYRGYTF. CDR3 sequence (DNA): TGTGCCAGCAGTGGGACAGGGGACTATCGGGGCTACACCTTC.

The genes are TRBV28 and TRBJ2-7, with 9 bases aligning to TRBD1. Germline loops: CDR1 MDHEN, CDR2 SYDVKM. V was clipped by 3 bases and J by 10 bases; unmatched bases: 16. The CDR3 has 16 residues. The CDR3 coding sequence is TGTGCCAGCAGTTTCCCCCTTGGGACAGGGAGAGGAGGACAGTACTTC. Residues: CASSFPLGTGRGGQYF. Filled out from reference TRBV28 and TRBJ2-7, the complete variable domain reads DVKVTQSSRYLVKRTGEKVFLECVQDMDHENMFWYRQDPGLGLRLIYFSYDVKMKEKGDIPEGYSVSREKKERFSLILESASTNQTSMYLCASSFPLGTGRGGQYFGPGTRLTVT.

The gene calls are TRBV11-2 and TRBJ1-1; D gene unclear. The V gene lost 2 bases and the J gene lost 5 bases, with 15 bases spanning the gap. The CDR3 runs 15 residues. From germline, CDR1 is SGHAT and CDR2 FQNNGV. DNA for the CDR3: TGTGCCAGCAGCTTAAAAGGTCCCCCGGGGACTGAAGCTTTCTTT. The encoded protein is CASSLKGPPGTEAFF.

J is TRBJ2-1 and V is TRBV5-4; 8 bases agree with TRBD1. The CDR3 runs to 15 residues. CDR1 and CDR2 from the germline V gene are SGHNT and YYREEE (reference sequence). Trimming took 5 bases from V and 3 from J; bases not matched to a gene: 7. CDR3 region: CASSRSGTGYNEQFF. The DNA for the CDR3 is TGTGCCAGCAGTAGATCCGGGACAGGCTACAATGAGCAGTTCTTC.

The rearrangement uses TRBV6-5 and TRBJ1-1; D not certain. Deletions cut 6 bases from V and 4 bases from J, with 12 bases between. Germline V lookup: CDR1 MNHEY, CDR2 SVGAGI. This CDR3 contains 13 residues. CDR3 amino acids: CASSQPGGTEAFF. The CDR3 coding sequence is TGTGCCAGCAGCCAACCTGGAGGCACTGAAGCTTTCTTT.

The V gene is TRBV4-1, the J gene TRBJ2-5, with D unclear. Judging by the DNA end, TRBJ2-7 fits better; the J call may be wrong. This CDR3 region has 14 residues. Germline values: CDR1 MGHRA, CDR2 YSYEKL. The CDR3 DNA is TGCGCCAGCAGCCAAGTACAGACCTCCTACGAGCAGTACTTC. Translating it yields CASSQVQTSYEQYF.